One T cell receptor beta chain is described in this entry. What it recognizes is unknown. The data were taken from a study of vaccination effects on CD4 cells after COVID-19. Looking at the study overall: After the second dose, samples were taken at median day 72.

V shed 9 bases and J shed 9 bases, with 12 bases lying between them. CDR3 length equals 11 residues. In germline, CDR1 is MDHEN, CDR2 SYDVKM. Using immunoSEQ multiplex PCR, the repertoire was profiled, and TCRdb retains in-frame clones only, with some absent. Among 8,000 to 10,000 clones listed, roughly 80% were seen once. Isolation of CD4+ T cells took place after approximately 10 days of culture. BNT162b2 vaccine or mRNA-1273 vaccine was given to participants in two doses. The sample here was CD4+ T cells from PBMCs cultured without peptide, taken after COVID-19 vaccination. The rearrangement joins TRBV28 to TRBJ2-1, with D hard to call. This clonotype was sampled from a human donor who received a COVID-19 vaccine. CDR3 bases: TGTGCCAGTTATAGCAATACTGAGCAGTTCTTC. This translates into CASYSNTEQFF.